This TCR beta chain was sequenced during a study of cytomegalovirus exposure and HLA in healthy donors. Overall study: The same platform was used for the 130 or so validation repertoires as for the 650 to 800 first-cohort repertoires, as reported in a later analysis.

The CDR3 totals 19 residues. Trimming took 3 bases from V and 5 from J; bases not matched to a gene: 13. CDR1 and CDR2 (germline): MGHRA, YSYEKL. Donors were drawn from the roughly 120-subject validation cohort, separate from the 666-subject first cohort. Assay used: immunoSEQ multiplex PCR; TCRdb lists only in-frame clones, some missing. The repertoire consists of 90,000 or so clones, with 85% occurring once and the leading ten covering approximately 20%. The sequence derives from a man between 18 and 35 years old in good health and CMV-seropositive. The source material was PBMCs. The chain uses TRBV4-1 and TRBJ2-5, with 15 positions matching TRBD2. CDR3 bases: TGCGCCAGCAGCCATAAACTGGGACTAGCGGGGGGAGGTGCGGAGACCCAGTACTTC. Translated, it gives CASSHKLGLAGGGAETQYF.